This T cell receptor (beta chain) derives from a study of control samples from healthy donors and cancer patients. Germline V lookup: CDR1 ENHRY, CDR2 SYGVKD. J was trimmed by 5 bases and V by 4 bases; bases with no gene match: 14. There are 18 residues in the CDR3. Only in-frame clones appear in the TCRdb table, and some are missing; sequencing was by immunoSEQ multiplex PCR. The table has more than 150,000 clones, 80% to 95% seen once. This clone is a singleton in its sample. The TCR originated in a woman in her 30s in good health. Sequenced sample: blood. V gene TRBV10-3 combines with J gene TRBJ2-3; 11 bases are a match to TRBD2. The CDR3 is CAISVETMTSGTGDTQYF. The CDR3 coding sequence is TGTGCCATCAGTGTAGAGACTATGACTAGCGGGACGGGAGATACGCAGTATTTT.